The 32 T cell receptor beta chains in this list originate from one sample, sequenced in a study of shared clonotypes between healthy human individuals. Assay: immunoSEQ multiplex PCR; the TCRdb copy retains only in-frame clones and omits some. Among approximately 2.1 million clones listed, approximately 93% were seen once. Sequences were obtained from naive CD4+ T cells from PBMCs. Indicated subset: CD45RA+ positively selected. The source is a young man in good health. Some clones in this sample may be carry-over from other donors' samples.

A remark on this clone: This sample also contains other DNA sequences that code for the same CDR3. The CDR3 sequence is CASSLEQETQYF. DNA for the CDR3: TGTGCCAGCAGCTTAGAGCAAGAGACCCAGTACTTC. The chain employs TRBV11-2 and TRBJ2-5, with D unclear. This CDR3 is 12 amino acids long. The V and J ends lost 0 bases and 2 bases respectively, with 1 base between them. Germline values: CDR1 SGHAT, CDR2 FQNNGV. Filled out from reference TRBV11-2 and TRBJ2-5, the complete variable domain reads EAGVAQSPRYKIIEKRQSVAFWCNPISGHATLYWYQQILGQGPKLLIQFQNNGVVDDSQLPKDRFSAERLKGVDSTLKIQPAKLEDSAVYLCASSLEQETQYFGPGTRLLVL.

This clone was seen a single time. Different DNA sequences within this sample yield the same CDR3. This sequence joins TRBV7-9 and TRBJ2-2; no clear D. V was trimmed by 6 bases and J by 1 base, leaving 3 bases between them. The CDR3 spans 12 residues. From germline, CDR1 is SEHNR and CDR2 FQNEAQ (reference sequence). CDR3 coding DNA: TGTGCCAGCAGTTTGAACACCGGGGAGCTGTTTTTT. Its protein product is CASSLNTGELFF.

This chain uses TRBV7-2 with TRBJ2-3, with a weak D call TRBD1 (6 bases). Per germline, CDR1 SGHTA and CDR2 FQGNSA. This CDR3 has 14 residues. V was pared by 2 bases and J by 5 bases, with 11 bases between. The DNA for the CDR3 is TGTGCCAGCAGCTTACTAGGGGGTATAGATACGCAGTATTTT. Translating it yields CASSLLGGIDTQYF.

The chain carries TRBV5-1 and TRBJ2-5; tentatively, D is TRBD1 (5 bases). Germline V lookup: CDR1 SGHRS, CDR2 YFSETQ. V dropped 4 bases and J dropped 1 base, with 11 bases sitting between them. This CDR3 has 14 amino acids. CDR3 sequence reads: CASSPQGVQETQYF. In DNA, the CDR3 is TGCGCCAGCAGCCCCCAAGGGGTCCAAGAGACCCAGTACTTC.

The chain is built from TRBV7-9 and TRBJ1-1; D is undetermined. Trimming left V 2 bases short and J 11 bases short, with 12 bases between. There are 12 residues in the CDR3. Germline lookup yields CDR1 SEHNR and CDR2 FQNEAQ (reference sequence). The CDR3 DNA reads TGTGCCAGCAGCTTAAGTGCCGGTGGGGCTTTCTTT. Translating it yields CASSLSAGGAFF.

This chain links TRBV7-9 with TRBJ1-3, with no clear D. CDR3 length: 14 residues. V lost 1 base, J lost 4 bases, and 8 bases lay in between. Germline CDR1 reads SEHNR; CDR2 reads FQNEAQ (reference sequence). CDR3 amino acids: CASSLGVDGNTIYF. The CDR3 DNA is TGTGCCAGCAGCTTAGGGGTCGACGGAAACACCATATATTTT.

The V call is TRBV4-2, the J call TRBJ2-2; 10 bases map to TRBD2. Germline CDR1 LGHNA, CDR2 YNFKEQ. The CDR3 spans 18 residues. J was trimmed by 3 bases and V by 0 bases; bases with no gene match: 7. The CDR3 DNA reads TGTGCCAGCAGCCAAGAACCTAGCGGGAGTGTGGACACCGGGGAGCTGTTTTTT. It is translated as CASSQEPSGSVDTGELFF.

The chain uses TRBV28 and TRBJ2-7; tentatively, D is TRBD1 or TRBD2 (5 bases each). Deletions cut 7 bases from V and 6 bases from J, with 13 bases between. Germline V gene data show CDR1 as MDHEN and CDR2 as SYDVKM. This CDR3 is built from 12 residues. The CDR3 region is CASTGGGVEQYF. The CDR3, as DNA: TGTGCCAGCACTGGGGGTGGGGTCGAGCAGTACTTC.

DNA of the CDR3: TGCGCCAGCAGGGTTGCGGGAGGCACCGGGGAGCTGTTTTTT. This codes for CASRVAGGTGELFF. V is TRBV5-1 and J is TRBJ2-2; 8 bases fit TRBD2. The V gene end was trimmed by 5 bases and the J gene end by 4 bases; junction bases not matched to a gene: 4. The V gene's germline CDR1 is SGHRS and CDR2 YFSETQ. CDR3 size: 14 residues. Based on the CDR3 plus reference TRBV5-1 and TRBJ2-2, the full variable domain is KAGVTQTPRYLIKTRGQQVTLSCSPISGHRSVSWYQQTPGQGLQFLFEYFSETQRNKGNFPGRFSGRQFSNSRSEMNVSTLELGDSALYLCASRVAGGTGELFFGEGSRLTVL.

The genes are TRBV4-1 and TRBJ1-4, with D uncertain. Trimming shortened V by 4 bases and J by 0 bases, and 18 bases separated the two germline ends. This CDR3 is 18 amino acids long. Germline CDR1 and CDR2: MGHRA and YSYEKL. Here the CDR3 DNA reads TGCGCCAGCAGCCTCGCGCCAGAACCAGTGGCAACTAATGAAAAACTGTTTTTT. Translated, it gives CASSLAPEPVATNEKLFF.

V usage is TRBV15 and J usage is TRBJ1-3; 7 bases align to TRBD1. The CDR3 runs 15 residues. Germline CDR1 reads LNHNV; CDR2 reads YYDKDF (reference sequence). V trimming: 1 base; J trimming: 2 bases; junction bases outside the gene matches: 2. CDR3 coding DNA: TGTGCCACCAGCAGAGTGACAGGGACTGGAAACACCATATATTTT. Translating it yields CATSRVTGTGNTIYF.

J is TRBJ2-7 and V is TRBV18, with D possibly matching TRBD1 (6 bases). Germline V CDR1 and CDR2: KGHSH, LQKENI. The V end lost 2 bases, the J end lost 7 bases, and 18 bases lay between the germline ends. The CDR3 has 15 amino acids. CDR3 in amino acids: CASSPTGTETGEQYF. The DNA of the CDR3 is TGTGCCAGCTCACCAACAGGGACGGAGACCGGGGAGCAGTACTTC.

In nucleotides, the CDR3 is TGCGCCAGCAGCGAAGAGACAGGGGACGGAGAGACCCAGTACTTC. It encodes CASSEETGDGETQYF. J is TRBJ2-5 and V is TRBV5-1; 8 positions match TRBD1. V trimming: 4 bases; J trimming: 4 bases; junction bases outside the gene matches: 9. The germline CDR1 and CDR2 sequences are SGHRS and YFSETQ. This CDR3 comprises 15 residues.

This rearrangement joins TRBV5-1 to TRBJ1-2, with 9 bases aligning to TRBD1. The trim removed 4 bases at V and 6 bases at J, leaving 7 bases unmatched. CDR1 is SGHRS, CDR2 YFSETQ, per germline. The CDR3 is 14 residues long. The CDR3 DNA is TGCGCCAGCAGCCCAAGGACAGGGGATAATGGCTACACCTTC. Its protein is CASSPRTGDNGYTF.

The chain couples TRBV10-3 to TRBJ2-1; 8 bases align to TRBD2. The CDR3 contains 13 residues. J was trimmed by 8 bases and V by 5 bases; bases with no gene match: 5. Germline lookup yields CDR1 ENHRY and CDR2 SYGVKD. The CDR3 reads CAISQAGGDEQFF. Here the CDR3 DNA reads TGTGCCATCAGTCAAGCCGGGGGGGATGAGCAGTTCTTC.

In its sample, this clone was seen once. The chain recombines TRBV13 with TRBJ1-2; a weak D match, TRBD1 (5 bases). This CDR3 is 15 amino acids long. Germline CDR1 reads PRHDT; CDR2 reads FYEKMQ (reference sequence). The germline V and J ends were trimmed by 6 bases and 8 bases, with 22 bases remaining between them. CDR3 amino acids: CASSSTGTGPRGYTF. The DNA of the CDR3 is TGTGCCAGCAGTTCAACCGGGACTGGGCCGAGGGGCTACACCTTC. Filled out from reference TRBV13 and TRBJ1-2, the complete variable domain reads AAGVIQSPRHLIKEKRETATLKCYPIPRHDTVYWYQQGPGQDPQFLISFYEKMQSDKGSIPDRFSAQQFSDYHSELNMSSLELGDSALYFCASSSTGTGPRGYTFGSGTRLTVV.

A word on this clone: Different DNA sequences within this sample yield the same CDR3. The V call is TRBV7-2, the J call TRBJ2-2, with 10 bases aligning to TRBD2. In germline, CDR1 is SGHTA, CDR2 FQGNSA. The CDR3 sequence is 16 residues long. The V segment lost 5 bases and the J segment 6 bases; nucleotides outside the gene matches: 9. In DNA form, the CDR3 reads TGTGCCAGCAGCCCACCGAGCGGGAGGGTCGCCGGGGAGCTGTTTTTT. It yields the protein CASSPPSGRVAGELFF. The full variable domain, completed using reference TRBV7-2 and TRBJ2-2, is GAGVSQSPSNKVTEKGKDVELRCDPISGHTALYWYRQSLGQGLEFLIYFQGNSAPDKSGLPSDRFSAERTGGSVSTLTIQRTQQEDSAVYLCASSPPSGRVAGELFFGEGSRLTVL.

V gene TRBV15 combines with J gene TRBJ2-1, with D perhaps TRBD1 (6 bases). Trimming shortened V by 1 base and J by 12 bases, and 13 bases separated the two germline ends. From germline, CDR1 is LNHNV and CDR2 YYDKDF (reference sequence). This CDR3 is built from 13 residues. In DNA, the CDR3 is TGTGCCACCAGCAGAGCATCTAGAGGGGGGCAGTTCTTC. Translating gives CATSRASRGGQFF.

CDR3 residues: CASSLGLAEGDEQFF. CDR3 bases: TGTGCCAGCAGCCTGGGACTAGCGGAGGGAGATGAGCAGTTCTTC. The gene calls are TRBV7-9 and TRBJ2-1; 11 bases fit TRBD2. CDR1 and CDR2 from the germline V gene are SEHNR and FQNEAQ (reference sequence). There are 15 residues in the CDR3. Trimming at V came to 5 bases and at J to 8 bases, leaving 8 bases not matched to a gene.

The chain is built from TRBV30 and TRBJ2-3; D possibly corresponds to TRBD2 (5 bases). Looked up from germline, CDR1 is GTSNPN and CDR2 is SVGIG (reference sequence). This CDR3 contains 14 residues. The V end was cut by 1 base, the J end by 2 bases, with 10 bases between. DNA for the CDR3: TGTGCCTGGAGTGGCGGACTCCACACAGATACGCAGTATTTT. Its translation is CAWSGGLHTDTQYF.

CDR3 DNA: TGTGCCTGGAGTGTTGCAACTAATGAAAAACTGTTTTTT. Translating gives CAWSVATNEKLFF. This chain uses TRBV30 with TRBJ1-4; the D is unclear. This CDR3 contains 13 residues. The V gene lost 0 bases and the J gene lost 0 bases, with 2 bases spanning the gap. In germline, CDR1 is GTSNPN, CDR2 SVGIG (reference sequence).

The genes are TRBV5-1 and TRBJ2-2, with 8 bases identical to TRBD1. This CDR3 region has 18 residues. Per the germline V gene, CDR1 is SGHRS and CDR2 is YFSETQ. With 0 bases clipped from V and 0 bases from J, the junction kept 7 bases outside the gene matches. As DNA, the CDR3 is TGCGCCAGCAGCTTGGTGGCAGGGGGCAACTCGAACACCGGGGAGCTGTTTTTT. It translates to CASSLVAGGNSNTGELFF.

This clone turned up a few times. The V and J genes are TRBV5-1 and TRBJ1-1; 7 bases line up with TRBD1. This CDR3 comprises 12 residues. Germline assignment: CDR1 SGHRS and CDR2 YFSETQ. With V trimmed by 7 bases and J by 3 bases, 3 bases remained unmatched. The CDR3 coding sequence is TGCGCCAGCCGGGACAGCCACACTGAAGCTTTCTTT. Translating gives CASRDSHTEAFF.

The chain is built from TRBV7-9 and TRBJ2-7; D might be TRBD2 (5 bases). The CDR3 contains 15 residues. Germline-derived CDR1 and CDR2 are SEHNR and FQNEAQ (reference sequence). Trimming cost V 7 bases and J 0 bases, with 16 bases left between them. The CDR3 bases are TGTGCCAGCACCACAGAGGGTGGGAGCTCCTACGAGCAGTACTTC. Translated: CASTTEGGSSYEQYF.

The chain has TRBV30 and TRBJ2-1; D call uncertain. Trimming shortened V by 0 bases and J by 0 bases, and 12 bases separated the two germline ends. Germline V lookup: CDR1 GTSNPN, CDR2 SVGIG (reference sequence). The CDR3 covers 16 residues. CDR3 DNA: TGTGCCTGGAGTGTACTGGGCGGAAGCTCCTACAATGAGCAGTTCTTC. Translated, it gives CAWSVLGGSSYNEQFF.

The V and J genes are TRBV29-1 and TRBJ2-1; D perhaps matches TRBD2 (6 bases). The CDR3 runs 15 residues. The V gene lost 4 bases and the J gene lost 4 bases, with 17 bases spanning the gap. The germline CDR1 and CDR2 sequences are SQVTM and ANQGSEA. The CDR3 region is CSVGTGTGRYNEQFF. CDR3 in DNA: TGCAGCGTTGGGACGGGGACTGGCAGATACAATGAGCAGTTCTTC.

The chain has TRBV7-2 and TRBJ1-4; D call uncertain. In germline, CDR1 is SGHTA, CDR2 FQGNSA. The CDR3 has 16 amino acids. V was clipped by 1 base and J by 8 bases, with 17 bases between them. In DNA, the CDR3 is TGTGCCAGCAGCTTAGAGGCCAGTCTCCTAGGGGAAAAACTGTTTTTT. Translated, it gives CASSLEASLLGEKLFF.

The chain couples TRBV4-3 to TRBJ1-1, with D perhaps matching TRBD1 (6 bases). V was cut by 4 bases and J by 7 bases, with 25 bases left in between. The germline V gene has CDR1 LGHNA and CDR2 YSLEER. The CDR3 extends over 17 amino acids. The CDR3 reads CASSLQIDRPSLGEAFF. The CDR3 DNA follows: TGCGCCAGCAGCCTCCAAATCGACAGGCCGAGTTTGGGTGAAGCTTTCTTT.

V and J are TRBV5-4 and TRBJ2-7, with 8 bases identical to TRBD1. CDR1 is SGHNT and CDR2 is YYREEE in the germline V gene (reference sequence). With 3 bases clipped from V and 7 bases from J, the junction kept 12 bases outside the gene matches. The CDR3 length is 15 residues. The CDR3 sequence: CASSWPPGGLGEQYF. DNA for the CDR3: TGTGCCAGCAGCTGGCCCCCAGGGGGCCTGGGAGAGCAGTACTTC.

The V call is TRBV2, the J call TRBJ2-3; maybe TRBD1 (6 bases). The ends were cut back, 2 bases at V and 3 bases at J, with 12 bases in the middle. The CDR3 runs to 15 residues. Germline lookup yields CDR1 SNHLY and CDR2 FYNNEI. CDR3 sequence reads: CASSEYGGRTDTQYF. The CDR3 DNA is TGTGCCAGCAGTGAATATGGGGGCAGGACAGATACGCAGTATTTT.

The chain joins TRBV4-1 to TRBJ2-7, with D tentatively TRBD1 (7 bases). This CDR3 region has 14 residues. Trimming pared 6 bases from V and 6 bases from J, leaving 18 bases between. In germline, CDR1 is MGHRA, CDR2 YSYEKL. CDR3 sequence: CASRRPGGLGEQYF. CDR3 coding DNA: TGCGCCAGCAGGCGTCCAGGGGGGTTAGGCGAGCAGTACTTC.

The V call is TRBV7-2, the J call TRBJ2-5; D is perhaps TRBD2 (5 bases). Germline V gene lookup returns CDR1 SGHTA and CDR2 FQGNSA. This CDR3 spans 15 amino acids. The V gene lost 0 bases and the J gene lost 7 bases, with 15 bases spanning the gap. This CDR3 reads CASSLAASPAGTQYF. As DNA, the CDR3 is TGTGCCAGCAGCTTAGCGGCTAGCCCGGCGGGGACCCAGTACTTC.